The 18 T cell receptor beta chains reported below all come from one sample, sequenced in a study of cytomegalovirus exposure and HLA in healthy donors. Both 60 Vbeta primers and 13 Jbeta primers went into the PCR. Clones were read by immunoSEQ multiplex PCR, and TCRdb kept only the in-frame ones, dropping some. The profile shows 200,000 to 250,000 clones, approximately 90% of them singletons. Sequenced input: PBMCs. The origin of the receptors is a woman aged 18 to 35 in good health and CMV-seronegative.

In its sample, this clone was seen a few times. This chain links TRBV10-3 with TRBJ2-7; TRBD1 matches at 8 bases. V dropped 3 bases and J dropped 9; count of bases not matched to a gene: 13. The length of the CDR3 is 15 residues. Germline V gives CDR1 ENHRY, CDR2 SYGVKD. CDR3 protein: CAISEIGQGNMVQYF. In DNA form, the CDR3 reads TGTGCCATCAGTGAAATCGGACAGGGTAATATGGTGCAGTACTTC.

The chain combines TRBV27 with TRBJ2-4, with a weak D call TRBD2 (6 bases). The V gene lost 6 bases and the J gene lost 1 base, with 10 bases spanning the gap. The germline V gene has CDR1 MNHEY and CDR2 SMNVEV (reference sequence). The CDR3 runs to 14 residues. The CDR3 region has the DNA TGTGCCAGCAGGGGGGGTTTGGCCAAAAACATTCAGTACTTC. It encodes CASRGGLAKNIQYF.

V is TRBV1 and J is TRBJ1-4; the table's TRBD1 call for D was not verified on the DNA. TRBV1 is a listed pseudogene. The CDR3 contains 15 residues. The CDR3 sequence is CTSSQLIRVNEKLFF. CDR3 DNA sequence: TGCACCAGCAGCCAACTAATCAGGGTGAATGAAAAACTGTTTTTT.

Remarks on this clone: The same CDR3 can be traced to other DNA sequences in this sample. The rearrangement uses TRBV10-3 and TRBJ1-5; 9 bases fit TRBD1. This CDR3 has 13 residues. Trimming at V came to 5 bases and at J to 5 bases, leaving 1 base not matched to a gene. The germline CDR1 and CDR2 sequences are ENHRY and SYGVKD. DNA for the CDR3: TGTGCCATCAGTCGGGACAGGGATCAGCCCCAGCATTTT. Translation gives CAISRDRDQPQHF.

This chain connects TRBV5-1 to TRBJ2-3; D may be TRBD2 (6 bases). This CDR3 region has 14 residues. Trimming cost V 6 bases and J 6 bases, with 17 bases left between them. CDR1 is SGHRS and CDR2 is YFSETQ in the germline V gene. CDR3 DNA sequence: TGCGCCAGCAAGTCGGGACTTCGGAGGGATACGCAGTATTTT. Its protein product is CASKSGLRRDTQYF.

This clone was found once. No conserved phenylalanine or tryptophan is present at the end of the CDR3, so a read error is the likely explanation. CDR3 nucleotide sequence: TGTGCCAGCAGTGAAAAACCGTCAGGGGCCTTCTATGGCTACACCCTC. Its translation: CASSEKPSGAFYGYTL. V is TRBV2 and J is TRBJ1-2; possible D gene TRBD1, 6 bases. Trimming took off 2 bases at V and 4 bases at J, with 17 bases between the two ends. Germline V gene data show CDR1 as SNHLY and CDR2 as FYNNEI. This CDR3 has 16 amino acids.

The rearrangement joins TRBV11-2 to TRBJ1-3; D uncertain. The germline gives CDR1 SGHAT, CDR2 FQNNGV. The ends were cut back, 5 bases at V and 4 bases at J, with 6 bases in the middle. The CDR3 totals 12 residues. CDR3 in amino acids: CASSPTGNTIYF. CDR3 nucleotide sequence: TGTGCCAGCAGCCCTACGGGAAACACCATATATTTT.

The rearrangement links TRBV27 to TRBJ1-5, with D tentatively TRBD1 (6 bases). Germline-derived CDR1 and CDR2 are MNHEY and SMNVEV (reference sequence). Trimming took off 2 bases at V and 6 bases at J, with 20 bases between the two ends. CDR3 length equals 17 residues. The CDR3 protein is CASSLLQGVGPIQPQHF. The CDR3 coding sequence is TGTGCCAGCAGTTTACTACAGGGAGTGGGGCCAATTCAGCCCCAGCATTTT.

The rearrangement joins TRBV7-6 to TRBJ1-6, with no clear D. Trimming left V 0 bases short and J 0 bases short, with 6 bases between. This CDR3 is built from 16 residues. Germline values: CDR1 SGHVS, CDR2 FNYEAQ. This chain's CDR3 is CASSLAPSSYNSPLHF. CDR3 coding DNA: TGTGCCAGCAGCTTAGCTCCGAGCTCCTATAATTCACCCCTCCACTTT.

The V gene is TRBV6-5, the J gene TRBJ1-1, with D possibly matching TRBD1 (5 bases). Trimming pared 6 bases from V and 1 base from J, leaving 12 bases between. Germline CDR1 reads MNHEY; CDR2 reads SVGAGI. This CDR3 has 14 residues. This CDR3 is CASRPRQKNTEAFF. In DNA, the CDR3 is TGTGCCAGCAGACCTAGACAGAAGAACACTGAAGCTTTCTTT.

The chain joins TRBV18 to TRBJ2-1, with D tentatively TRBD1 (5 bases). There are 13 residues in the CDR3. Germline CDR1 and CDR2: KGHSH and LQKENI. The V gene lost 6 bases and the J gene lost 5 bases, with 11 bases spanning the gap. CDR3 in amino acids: CASSSGLNNEQFF. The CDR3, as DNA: TGTGCCAGCTCGTCAGGGTTGAACAATGAGCAGTTCTTC.

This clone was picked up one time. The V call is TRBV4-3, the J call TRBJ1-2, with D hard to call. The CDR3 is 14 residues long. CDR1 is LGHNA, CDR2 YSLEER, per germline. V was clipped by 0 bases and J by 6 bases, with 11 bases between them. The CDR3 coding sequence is TGCGCCAGCAGCCAAGATCGACAACCAGATGGCTACACCTTC. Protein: CASSQDRQPDGYTF.

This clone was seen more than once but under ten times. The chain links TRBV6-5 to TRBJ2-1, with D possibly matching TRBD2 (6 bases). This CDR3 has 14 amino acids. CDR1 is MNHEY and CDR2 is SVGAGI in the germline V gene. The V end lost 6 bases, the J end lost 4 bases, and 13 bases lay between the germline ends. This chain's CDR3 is CASSFRGIYNEQFF. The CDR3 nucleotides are TGTGCCAGCAGCTTCCGGGGGATTTACAATGAGCAGTTCTTC.

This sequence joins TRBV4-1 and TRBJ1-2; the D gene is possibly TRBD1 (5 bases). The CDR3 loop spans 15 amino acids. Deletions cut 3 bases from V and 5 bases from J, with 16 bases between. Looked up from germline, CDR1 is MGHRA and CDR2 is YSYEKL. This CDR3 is CASSQTGLGLYGYTF. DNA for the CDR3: TGCGCCAGCAGCCAGACGGGACTCGGACTTTATGGCTACACCTTC.

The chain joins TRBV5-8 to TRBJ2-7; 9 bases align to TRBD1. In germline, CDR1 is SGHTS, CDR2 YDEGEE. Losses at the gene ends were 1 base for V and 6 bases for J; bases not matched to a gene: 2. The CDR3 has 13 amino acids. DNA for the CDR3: TGTGCCAGCAGCTTGTACAGGGGGCGCGAGCAGTACTTC. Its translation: CASSLYRGREQYF.

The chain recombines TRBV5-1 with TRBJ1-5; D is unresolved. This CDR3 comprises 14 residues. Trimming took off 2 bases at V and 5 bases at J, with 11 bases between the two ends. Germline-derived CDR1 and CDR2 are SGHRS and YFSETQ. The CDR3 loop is CASSLYGNDQPQHF. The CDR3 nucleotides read TGCGCCAGCAGCTTATACGGGAACGATCAGCCCCAGCATTTT.

The CDR3 protein is CASSQAGTSDTQYF. The DNA of the CDR3 is TGTGCCAGCAGCCAAGCCGGGACTAGCGATACGCAGTATTTT. The V call is TRBV4-2, the J call TRBJ2-3, with 9 bases aligning to TRBD2. The V and J ends lost 1 base and 6 bases, in that order; junction bases with no gene match: 2. This CDR3 region has 14 residues. Germline CDR1 reads LGHNA; CDR2 reads YNFKEQ.

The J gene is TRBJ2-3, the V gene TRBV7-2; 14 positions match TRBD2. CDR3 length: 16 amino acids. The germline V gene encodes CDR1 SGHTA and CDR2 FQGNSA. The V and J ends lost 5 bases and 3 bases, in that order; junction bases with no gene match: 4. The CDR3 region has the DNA TGTGCCAGCAGCAGCGGACTAGCGGGAGGAACAGATACGCAGTATTTT. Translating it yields CASSSGLAGGTDTQYF.